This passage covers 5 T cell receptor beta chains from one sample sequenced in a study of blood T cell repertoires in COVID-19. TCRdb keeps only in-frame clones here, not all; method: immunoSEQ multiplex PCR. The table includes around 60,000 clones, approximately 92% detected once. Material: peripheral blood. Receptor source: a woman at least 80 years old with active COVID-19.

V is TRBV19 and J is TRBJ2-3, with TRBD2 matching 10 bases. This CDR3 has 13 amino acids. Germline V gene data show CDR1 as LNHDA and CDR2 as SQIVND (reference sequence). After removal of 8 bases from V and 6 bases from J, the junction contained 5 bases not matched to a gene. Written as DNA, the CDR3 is TGTGCCAGTCGAAGCGGGGGGGCGGATACGCAGTATTTT. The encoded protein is CASRSGGADTQYF.

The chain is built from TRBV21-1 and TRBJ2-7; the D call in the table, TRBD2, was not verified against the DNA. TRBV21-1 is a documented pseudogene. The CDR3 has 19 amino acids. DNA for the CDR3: TGTGCCAGCAGCAAACCAGGGACTAGCGGGAGGGCGAGCTCCTACGAGCAGTACTTC. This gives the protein CASSKPGTSGRASSYEQYF.

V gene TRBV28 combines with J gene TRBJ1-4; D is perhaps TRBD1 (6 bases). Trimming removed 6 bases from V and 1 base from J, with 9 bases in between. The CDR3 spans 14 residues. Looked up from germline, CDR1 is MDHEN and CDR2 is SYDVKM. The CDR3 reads CASRGQLTNEKLFF. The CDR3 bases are TGTGCCAGCAGGGGACAACTAACTAATGAAAAACTGTTTTTT.

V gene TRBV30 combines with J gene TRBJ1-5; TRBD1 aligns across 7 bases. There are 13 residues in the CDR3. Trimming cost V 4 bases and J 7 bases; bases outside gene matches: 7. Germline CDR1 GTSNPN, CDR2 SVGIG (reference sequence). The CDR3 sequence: CAWTEGANQPQHF. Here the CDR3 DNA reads TGTGCCTGGACCGAGGGGGCTAACCAGCCCCAGCATTTT.

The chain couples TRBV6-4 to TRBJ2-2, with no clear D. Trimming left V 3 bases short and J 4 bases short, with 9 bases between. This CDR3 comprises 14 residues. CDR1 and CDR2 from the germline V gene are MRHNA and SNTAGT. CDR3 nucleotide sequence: TGTGCCAGCAGTGAGCTAGTGGGCACCGGGGAGCTGTTTTTT. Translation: CASSELVGTGELFF.